Listed here are 3 T cell receptor beta chains from one sample, sequenced in a study of blood T cell repertoires in COVID-19. Using immunoSEQ multiplex PCR, the repertoire was profiled, and TCRdb retains in-frame clones only, with some absent. The data contain around 460,000 clones, about 90% of them singletons. Input material: peripheral blood. These receptors originate from a man aged 18 to 30 with COVID-19, enrolled during active disease.

The chain couples TRBV3-1 (or the pseudogene TRBV3-2) to TRBJ2-5, with 10 bases matching TRBD2. Germline CDR1 reads LGHDT; CDR2 reads YNNKEL (reference sequence). Losses at the gene ends were 5 bases for V and 5 bases for J; bases not matched to a gene: 14. The CDR3 loop spans 17 amino acids. CDR3 amino acids: CASSYLRRLAGRETQYF. The CDR3 bases are TGTGCCAGCAGCTACCTGAGAAGACTAGCGGGTAGGGAGACCCAGTACTTC.

This chain uses TRBV24-1 with TRBJ2-1; no reliable D call. CDR3 size: 12 residues. Germline V CDR1 and CDR2: KGHDR, SFDVKD. Trimming took off 5 bases at V and 5 bases at J, with 6 bases between the two ends. CDR3 amino acids: CATSGGNNEQFF. The CDR3 DNA sequence: TGTGCCACCAGTGGAGGCAACAATGAGCAGTTCTTC.

CDR3 in amino acids: CASSTGFTEAFF. CDR3 coding DNA: TGTGCCAGCAGCACAGGGTTCACTGAAGCTTTCTTT. The J gene is TRBJ1-1, the V gene TRBV12-3 or TRBV12-4; D might be TRBD1 (6 bases). Trimming removed 6 bases at V and 4 bases at J, with 9 bases between. The CDR3 totals 12 residues.